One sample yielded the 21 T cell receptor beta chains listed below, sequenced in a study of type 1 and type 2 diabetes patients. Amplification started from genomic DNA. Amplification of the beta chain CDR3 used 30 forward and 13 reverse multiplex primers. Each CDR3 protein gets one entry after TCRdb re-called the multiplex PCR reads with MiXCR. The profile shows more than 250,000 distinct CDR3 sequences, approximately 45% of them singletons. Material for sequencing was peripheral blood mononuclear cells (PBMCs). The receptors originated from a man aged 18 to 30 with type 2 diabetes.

The CDR3 protein is CASSPQGAETQYF. The CDR3 DNA follows: TGTGCCAGCAGTCCCCAGGGGGCCGAGACCCAGTACTTC. The chain uses TRBV2 and TRBJ2-5, with 8 positions matching TRBD1. In germline, CDR1 is SNHLY, CDR2 FYNNEI. The ends lost 5 bases at V and 5 bases at J; junction bases unmatched: 4. The CDR3 has 13 amino acids.

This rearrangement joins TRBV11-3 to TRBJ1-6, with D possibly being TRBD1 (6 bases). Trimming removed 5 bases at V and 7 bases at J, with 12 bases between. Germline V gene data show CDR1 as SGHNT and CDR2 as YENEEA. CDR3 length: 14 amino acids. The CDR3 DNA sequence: TGTGCCAGCAGCCGGGACACTTCGAATTCACCCCTCCACTTT. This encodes CASSRDTSNSPLHF.

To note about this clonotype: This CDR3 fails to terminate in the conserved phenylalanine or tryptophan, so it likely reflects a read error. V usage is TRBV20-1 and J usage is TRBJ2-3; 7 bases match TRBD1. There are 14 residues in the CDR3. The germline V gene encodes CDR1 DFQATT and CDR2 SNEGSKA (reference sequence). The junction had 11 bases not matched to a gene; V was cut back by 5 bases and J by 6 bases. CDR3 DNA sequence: TGCAGTGCTTCCGGGACAGAAGGGCCGGATACGCAGTATCTT. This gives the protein CSASGTEGPDTQYL.

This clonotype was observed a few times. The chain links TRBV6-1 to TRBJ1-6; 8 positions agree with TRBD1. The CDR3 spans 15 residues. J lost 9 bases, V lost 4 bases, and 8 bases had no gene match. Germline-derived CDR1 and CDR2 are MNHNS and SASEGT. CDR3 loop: CASSGKTGVSSPLHF. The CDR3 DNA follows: TGTGCCAGCAGTGGAAAGACAGGGGTGAGTTCACCCCTCCACTTT.

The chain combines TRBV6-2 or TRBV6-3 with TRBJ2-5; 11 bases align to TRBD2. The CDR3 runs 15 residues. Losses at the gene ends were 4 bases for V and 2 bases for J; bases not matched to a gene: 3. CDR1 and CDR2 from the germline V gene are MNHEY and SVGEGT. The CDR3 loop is CASSSVAGGQETQYF. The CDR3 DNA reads TGTGCCAGCAGTTCCGTAGCGGGGGGGCAAGAGACCCAGTACTTC.

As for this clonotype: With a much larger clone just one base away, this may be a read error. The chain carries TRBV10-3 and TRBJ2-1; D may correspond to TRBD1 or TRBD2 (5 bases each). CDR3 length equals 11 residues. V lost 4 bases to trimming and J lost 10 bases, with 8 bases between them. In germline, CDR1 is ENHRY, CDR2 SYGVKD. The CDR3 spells CAISVGDEQFF. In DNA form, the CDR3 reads TGTGCCATCAGTGTCGGGGACGAGCAGTTCTTC.

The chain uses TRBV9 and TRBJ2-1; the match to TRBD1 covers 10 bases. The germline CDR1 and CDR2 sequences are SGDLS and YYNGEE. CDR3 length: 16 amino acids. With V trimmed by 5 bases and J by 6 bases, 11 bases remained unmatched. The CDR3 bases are TGTGCCAGCAGTTTACCGGGACAGGGGAATTTCAATGAGCAGTTCTTC. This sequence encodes CASSLPGQGNFNEQFF.

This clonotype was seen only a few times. The CDR3: CASTDWGSSYNEQFF. CDR3 coding DNA: TGTGCCAGCACCGATTGGGGGAGCTCCTACAATGAGCAGTTCTTC. J is TRBJ2-1 and V is TRBV12-3 or TRBV12-4, with D perhaps assigned TRBD1 or TRBD2 (5 bases each). Trimming took 7 bases from V and 0 from J, leaving 13 bases between them. The CDR3 consists of 15 residues.

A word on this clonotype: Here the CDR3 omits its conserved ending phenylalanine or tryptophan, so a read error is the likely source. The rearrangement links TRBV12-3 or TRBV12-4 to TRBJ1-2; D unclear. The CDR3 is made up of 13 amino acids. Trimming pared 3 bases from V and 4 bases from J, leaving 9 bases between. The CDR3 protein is CASSFGAGYGYTL. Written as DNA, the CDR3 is TGTGCCAGCAGTTTCGGCGCAGGCTATGGCTACACCCTC.

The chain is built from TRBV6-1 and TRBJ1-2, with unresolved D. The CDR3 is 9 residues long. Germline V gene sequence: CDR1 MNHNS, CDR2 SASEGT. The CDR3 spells CATNYGYTF. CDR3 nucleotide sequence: TGTGCTACAAACTATGGCTACACCTTC.

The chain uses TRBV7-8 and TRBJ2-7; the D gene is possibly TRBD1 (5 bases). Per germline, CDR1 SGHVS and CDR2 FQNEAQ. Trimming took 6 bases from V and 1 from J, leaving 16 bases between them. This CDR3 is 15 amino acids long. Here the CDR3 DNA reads TGTGCCAGCAGTCATACCTCGACAGTTTCCTACGAGCAGTACTTC. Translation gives CASSHTSTVSYEQYF.

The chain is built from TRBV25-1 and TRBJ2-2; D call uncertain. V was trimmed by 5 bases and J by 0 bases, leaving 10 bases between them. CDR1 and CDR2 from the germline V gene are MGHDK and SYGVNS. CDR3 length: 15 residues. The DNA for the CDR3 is TGTGCCAGCAGTTTAGTCTTTACGAACACCGGGGAGCTGTTTTTT. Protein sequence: CASSLVFTNTGELFF.

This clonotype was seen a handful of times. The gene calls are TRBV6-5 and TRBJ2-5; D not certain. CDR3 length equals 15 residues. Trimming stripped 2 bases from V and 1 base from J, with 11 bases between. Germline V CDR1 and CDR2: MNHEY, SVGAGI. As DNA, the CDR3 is TGTGCCAGCAGTTACCCGACCCCAGGCCAAGAGACCCAGTACTTC. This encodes CASSYPTPGQETQYF.

The CDR3 loop is CATRRGSLYEQYF. The DNA for the CDR3 is TGTGCCACCCGACGGGGATCCCTCTACGAGCAGTACTTC. J is TRBJ2-7 and V is TRBV6-2 or TRBV6-3; weak D call: TRBD2 (5 bases). Per germline, CDR1 MNHEY and CDR2 SVGEGT. V was trimmed by 10 bases and J by 3 bases, leaving 16 bases between them. CDR3 length: 13 residues.

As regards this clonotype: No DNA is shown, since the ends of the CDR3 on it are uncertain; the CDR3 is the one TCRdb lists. The CDR3 loop is CAIGRTSGDNEQFFGPGSAEQYF. The chain combines TRBV10-3 with TRBJ2-7; TRBD2 is the table's D call and was not checked against the DNA. Germline V gene data show CDR1 as ENHRY and CDR2 as SYGVKD. Ends included, the CDR3 has 23 residues.

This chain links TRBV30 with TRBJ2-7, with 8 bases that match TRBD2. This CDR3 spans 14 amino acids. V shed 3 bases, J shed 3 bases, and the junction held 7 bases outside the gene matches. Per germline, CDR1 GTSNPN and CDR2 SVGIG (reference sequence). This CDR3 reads CAWRAGGSFYEQYF. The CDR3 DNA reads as TGTGCCTGGAGGGCGGGGGGATCCTTCTACGAGCAGTACTTC.

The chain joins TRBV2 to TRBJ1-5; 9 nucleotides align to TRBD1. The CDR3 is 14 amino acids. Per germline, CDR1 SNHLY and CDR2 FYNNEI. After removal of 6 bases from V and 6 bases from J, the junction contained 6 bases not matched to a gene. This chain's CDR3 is CASRAGQGFQPQHF. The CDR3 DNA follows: TGTGCCAGCAGAGCGGGACAGGGTTTTCAGCCCCAGCATTTT. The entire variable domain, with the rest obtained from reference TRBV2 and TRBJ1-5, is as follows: EPEVTQTPSHQVTQMGQEVILRCVPISNHLYFYWYRQILGQKVEFLVSFYNNEISEKSEIFDDQFSVERPDGSNFTLKIRSTKLEDSAMYFCASRAGQGFQPQHFGDGTRLSIL.

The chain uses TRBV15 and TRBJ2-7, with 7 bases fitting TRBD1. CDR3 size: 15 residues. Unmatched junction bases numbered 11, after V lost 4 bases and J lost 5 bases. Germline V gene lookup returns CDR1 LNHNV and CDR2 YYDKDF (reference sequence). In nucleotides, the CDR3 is TGTGCCACCAGCATTACCAGGGGGTATTTTAACGAGCAGTACTTC. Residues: CATSITRGYFNEQYF.

This chain's CDR3 is CASSQVRGGAYTF. In nucleotides, the CDR3 is TGCGCCAGCAGCCAAGTACGAGGGGGGGCCTACACCTTC. The gene calls are TRBV4-1 and TRBJ1-2, with a weak D call TRBD1 (6 bases). The CDR3 is made up of 13 amino acids. Germline V CDR1 and CDR2: MGHRA, YSYEKL. Trimming took 1 base from V and 10 from J, leaving 13 bases between them.

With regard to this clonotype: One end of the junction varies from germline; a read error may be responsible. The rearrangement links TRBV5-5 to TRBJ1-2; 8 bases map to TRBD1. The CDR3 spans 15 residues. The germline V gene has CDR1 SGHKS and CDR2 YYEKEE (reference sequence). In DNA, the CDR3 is TGTGCCTGCAGCCAGCGGACAGGGAAAGGCTATGGCTACACCTTC. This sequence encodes CACSQRTGKGYGYTF.

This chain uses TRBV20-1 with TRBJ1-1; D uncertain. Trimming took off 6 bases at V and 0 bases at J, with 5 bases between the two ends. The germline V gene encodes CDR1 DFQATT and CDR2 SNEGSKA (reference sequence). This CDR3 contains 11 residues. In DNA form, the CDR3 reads TGCAGTGCCAGAATGAACACTGAAGCTTTCTTT. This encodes CSARMNTEAFF.